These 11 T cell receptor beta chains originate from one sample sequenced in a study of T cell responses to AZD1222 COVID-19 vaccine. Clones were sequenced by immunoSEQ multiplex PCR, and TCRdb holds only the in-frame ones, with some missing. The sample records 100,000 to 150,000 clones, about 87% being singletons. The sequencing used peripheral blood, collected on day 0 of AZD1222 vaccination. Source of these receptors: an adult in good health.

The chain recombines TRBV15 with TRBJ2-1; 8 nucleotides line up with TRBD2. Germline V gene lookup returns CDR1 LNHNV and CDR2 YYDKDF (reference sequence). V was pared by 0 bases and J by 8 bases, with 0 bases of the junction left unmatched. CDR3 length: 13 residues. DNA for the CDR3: TGTGCCACCAGCAGAGAGCGGGGGGATGAGCAGTTCTTC. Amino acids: CATSRERGDEQFF.

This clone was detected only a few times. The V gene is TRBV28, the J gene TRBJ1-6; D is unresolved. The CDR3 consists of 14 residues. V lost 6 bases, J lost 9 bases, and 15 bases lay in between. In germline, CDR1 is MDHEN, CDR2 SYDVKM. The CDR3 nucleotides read TGTGCCAGCAGCCTGCCCCAGGAAGTTTCACCCCTCCACTTT. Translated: CASSLPQEVSPLHF.

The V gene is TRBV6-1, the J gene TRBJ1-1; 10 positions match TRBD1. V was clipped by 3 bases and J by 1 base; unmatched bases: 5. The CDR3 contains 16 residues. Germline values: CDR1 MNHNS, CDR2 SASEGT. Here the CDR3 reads CASSDIGTGENTEAFF. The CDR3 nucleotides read TGTGCCAGCAGTGATATTGGGACAGGGGAGAACACTGAAGCTTTCTTT.

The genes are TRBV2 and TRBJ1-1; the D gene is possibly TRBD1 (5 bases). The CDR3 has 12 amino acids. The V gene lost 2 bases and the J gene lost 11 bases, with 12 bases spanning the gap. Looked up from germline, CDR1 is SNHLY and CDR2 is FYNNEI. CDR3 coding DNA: TGTGCCAGCAGTGAACAGGGTGGGGGGGCTTTCTTT. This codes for CASSEQGGGAFF.

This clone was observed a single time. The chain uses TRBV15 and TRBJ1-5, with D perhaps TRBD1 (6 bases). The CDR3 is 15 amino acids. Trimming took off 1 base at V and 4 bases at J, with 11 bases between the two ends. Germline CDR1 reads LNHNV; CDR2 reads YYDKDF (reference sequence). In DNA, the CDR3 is TGTGCCACCAGCAGAGCCGGGACACTGAATCAGCCCCAGCATTTT. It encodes CATSRAGTLNQPQHF.

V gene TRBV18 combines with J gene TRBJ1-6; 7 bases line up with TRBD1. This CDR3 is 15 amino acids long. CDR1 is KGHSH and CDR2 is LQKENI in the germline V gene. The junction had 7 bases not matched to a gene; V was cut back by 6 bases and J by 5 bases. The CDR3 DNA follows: TGTGCCAGCTCCCCGACAGGGCTAGATAATTCACCCCTCCACTTT. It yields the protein CASSPTGLDNSPLHF.

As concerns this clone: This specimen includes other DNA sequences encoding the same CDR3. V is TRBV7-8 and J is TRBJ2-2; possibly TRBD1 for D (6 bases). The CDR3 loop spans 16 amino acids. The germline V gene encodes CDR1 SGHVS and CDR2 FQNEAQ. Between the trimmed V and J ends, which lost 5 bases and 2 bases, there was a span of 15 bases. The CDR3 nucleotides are TGTGCCAGCAGCCTGGACAGTAGACTTAACACCGGGGAGCTGTTTTTT. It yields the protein CASSLDSRLNTGELFF. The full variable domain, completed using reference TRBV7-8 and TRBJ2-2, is GAGVSQSPRYKVAKRGQDVALRCDPISGHVSLFWYQQALGQGPEFLTYFQNEAQLDKSGLPSDRFFAERPEGSVSTLKIQRTQQEDSAVYLCASSLDSRLNTGELFFGEGSRLTVL.

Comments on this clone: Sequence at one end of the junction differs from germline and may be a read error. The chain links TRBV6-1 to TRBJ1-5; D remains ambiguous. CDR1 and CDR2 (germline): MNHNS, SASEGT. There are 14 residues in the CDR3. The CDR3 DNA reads TGTGCCAGCAGGGAAGTCGGGTCAAATCAGCCCCAGCATTTT. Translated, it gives CASREVGSNQPQHF.

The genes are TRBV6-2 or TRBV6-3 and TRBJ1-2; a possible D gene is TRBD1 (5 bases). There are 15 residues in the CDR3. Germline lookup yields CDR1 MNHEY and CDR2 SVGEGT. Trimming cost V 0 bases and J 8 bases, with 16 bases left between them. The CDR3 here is CASSYSPPGLRGYTF. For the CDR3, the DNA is TGTGCCAGCAGTTACTCACCACCGGGACTTCGGGGCTACACCTTC.

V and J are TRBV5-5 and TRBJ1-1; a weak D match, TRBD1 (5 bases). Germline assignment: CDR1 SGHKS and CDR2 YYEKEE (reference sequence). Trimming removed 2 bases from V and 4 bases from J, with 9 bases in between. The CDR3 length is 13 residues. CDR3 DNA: TGTGCCAGCAGCTTCAGCGGGGCCACTGAAGCTTTCTTT. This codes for CASSFSGATEAFF.

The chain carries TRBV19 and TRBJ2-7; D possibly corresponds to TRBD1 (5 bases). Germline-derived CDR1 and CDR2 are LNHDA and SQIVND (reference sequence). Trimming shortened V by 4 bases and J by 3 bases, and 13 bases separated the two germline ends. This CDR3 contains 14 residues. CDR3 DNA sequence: TGTGCCAGTAGTACCGACAGAGATATCTACGAGCAGTACTTC. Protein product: CASSTDRDIYEQYF.